This entry features one T cell receptor (beta chain) sequence. Its antigen is unidentified. TCRdb redid the calling of the reads with MiXCR, one entry per CDR3 protein. This sample carries roughly 860,000 distinct CDR3 sequences, approximately 32% of them seen once, and the ten largest clones take around 11%. The source of the sample is a study of T cell repertoires in cytomegalovirus infection. The study, taken as a whole, reports: Ex vivo, HLA-C-restricted CMV-specific TCR beta clonotypes prevailed over the rest of the response. Cumulative frequency of public TCR beta families picked out carriers of CMV plus the relevant HLA.

The CDR3 covers 10 residues. The V gene's germline CDR1 is DFQATT and CDR2 SNEGSKA (reference sequence). V shed 0 bases and J shed 9 bases, with 3 bases lying between them. The source material was cultured CD8+ T cells from PBMCs, sampled from culture after CMV antigen stimulation. The TCR originated in a human donor in good health (CMV status not recorded). Some clones in this sample may be carry-over from other donors' samples. J is TRBJ2-1 and V is TRBV20-1; D call uncertain. The CDR3 nucleotides are TGCAGTGCTAGAGATAGTGAGCAGTTCTTC. The encoded protein is CSARDSEQFF.